This TCR beta chain was sequenced for a study of OX40 agonist ivuxolimab in advanced cancers. TCRdb keeps only in-frame clones here, not all; method: immunoSEQ multiplex PCR. Among 100,000 to 130,000 clones listed, under 95% were seen once. Germline V gene lookup returns CDR1 LNHDA and CDR2 SQIVND (reference sequence). V was shortened by 7 bases and J by 1 base, with 8 bases between the two germline ends. The CDR3 runs to 13 residues. The sequencing here drew on CD4+ or CD8+ T cells sorted from blood, taken in a trial of the OX40 agonist ivuxolimab. The source of this sequence is an adult with an advanced solid tumor such as melanoma, head and neck, liver or kidney cancer. The chain combines TRBV19 with TRBJ1-3; unclear D gene. CDR3 nucleotide sequence: TGTGCCAGTACCACACTATCTGGAAACACCATATATTTT. Protein product: CASTTLSGNTIYF.